This TCR beta chain comes out of a study of blood T cell repertoires in COVID-19. Study summary: There were acute and convalescent COVID-19 samples, and they came from the United States, Italy and Spain. From T cells, B-cell-depleted T cells, or PBMCs came the material, which was cDNA or gDNA.

The CDR3 has 16 amino acids. Germline-derived CDR1 and CDR2 are SEHNR and FQNEAQ (reference sequence). The V and J ends lost 5 bases and 1 base, in that order; junction bases with no gene match: 9. Source study methods: Amplification from reference gene primers served as the basis for estimated nucleated cell counts. Some clones are missing from TCRdb's copy, which holds only in-frame ones; the method was immunoSEQ multiplex PCR. For V, J and clone size, that table is used; D and trimming come from the DNA. The repertoire holds tens of thousands of clones, with about four fifths as singletons. The chain is built from TRBV7-9 and TRBJ1-1; 8 nucleotides line up with TRBD1. The sequence was obtained from a human donor in a cohort sampled during active COVID-19. The sequenced material came from peripheral blood. The CDR3 loop is CASSTGRGRGNTEAFF. DNA of the CDR3: TGTGCCAGCAGCACAGGCAGGGGGCGGGGGAACACTGAAGCTTTCTTT.